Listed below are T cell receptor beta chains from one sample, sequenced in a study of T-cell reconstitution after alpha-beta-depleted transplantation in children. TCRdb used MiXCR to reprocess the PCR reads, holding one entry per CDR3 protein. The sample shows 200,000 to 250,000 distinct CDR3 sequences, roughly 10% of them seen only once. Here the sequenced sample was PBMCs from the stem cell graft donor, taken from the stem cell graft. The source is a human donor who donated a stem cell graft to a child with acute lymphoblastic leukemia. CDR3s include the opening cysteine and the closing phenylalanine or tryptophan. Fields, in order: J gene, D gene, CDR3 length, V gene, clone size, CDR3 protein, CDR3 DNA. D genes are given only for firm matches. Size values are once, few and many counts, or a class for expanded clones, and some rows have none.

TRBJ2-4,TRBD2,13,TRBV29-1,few,CSAGGGPKNIQYF,TGCAGCGCGGGGGGGGGACCCAAAAACATTCAGTACTTC
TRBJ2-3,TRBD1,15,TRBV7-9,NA,CASSIFGTGTDTQYF,TGTGCCAGCAGCATATTCGGGACAGGCACAGATACGCAGTATTTT
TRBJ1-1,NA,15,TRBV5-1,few,CASSLGVQGLPEAFF,TGCGCCAGCAGCTTGGGGGTGCAGGGCCTCCCTGAAGCTTTCTTT
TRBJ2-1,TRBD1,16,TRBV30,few,CAWSPYGTGELNEQFF,TGTGCCTGGTCCCCCTACGGGACAGGGGAGTTGAATGAGCAGTTCTTC
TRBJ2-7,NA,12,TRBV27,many,CASSFNSYEQYF,TGTGCCAGCAGTTTCAACTCCTACGAGCAGTACTTC
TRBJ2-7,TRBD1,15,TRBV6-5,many,CASSSKQGRPGEQYF,TGTGCCAGCAGTTCGAAACAGGGGCGGCCCGGCGAGCAGTACTTC
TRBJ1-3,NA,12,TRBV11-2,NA,CASSLDGNTIYF,TGTGCCAGCAGCTTAGATGGAAACACCATATATTTT
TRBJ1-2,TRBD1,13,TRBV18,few,CASSRTGFNGYTF,TGTGCCAGCTCACGGACAGGGTTTAATGGCTACACCTTC
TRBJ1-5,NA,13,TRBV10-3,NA,CATTWDSNQPQHF,TGTGCCACCACCTGGGACAGCAATCAGCCCCAGCATTTT
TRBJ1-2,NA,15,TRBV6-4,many,CASSPGALVLYGYTF,TGTGCCAGCAGTCCCGGGGCACTAGTCCTCTATGGCTACACCTTC
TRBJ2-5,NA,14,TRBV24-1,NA,CATSDNGQQETQYF,TGTGCCACCAGTGACAATGGACAACAAGAGACCCAGTACTTC
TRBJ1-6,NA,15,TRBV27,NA,CASSLQAGYNSPLHF,TGTGCCAGCAGTCTACAAGCGGGATATAATTCACCCCTCCACTTT
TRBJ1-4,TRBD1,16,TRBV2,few,CASIWQRGLTNEKLFF,TGTGCCAGCATTTGGCAAAGGGGGCTGACTAATGAAAAACTGTTTTTT
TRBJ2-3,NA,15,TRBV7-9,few,CASSPTGGRADTQYF,TGTGCCAGCAGCCCGACGGGGGGCCGGGCAGATACGCAGTATTTT
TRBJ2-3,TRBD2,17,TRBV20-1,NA,CSAKGLAGVTSTDTQYF,TGCAGTGCTAAAGGACTAGCGGGGGTTACCAGCACAGATACGCAGTATTTT
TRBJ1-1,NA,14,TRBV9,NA,CASSVVQGDTEAFF,TGTGCCAGCAGCGTAGTCCAGGGAGACACTGAAGCTTTCTTT
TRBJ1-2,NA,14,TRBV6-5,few,CASSYADSGYGYTF,TGTGCCAGCAGTTACGCGGACAGTGGCTATGGCTACACCTTC
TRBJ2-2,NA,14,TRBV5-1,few,CASSFGPLTGELFF,TGCGCCAGCAGCTTCGGGCCTCTCACCGGGGAGCTGTTTTTT
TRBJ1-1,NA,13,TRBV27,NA,CASRPTRNTEAFF,TGTGCCAGCAGACCCACTCGGAACACTGAAGCTTTCTTT
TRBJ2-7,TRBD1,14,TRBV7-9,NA,CASSLGQGVGEQYF,TGTGCCAGCAGCTTGGGACAGGGGGTAGGCGAGCAGTACTTC
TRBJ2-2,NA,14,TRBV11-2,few,CASSLGVLTGELFF,TGTGCCAGCAGCTTAGGGGTTTTGACCGGGGAGCTGTTTTTT
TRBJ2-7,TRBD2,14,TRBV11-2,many,CASSLALAAYEQYF,TGTGCCAGCAGCTTAGCACTAGCGGCCTACGAGCAGTACTTC
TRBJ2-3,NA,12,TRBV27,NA,CASSYGADTQYF,TGTGCCAGCAGTTACGGGGCAGATACGCAGTATTTT
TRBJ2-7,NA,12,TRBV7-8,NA,CASSFFSYEQYF,TGTGCCAGCAGCTTTTTCTCCTACGAGCAGTACTTC
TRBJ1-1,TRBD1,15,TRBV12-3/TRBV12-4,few,CASSFLADREAEAFF,TGTGCCAGCAGTTTTTTGGCGGACAGGGAAGCTGAAGCTTTCTTT
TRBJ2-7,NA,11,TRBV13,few,CASSLLGKQYF,TGTGCCAGCAGCTTGCTGGGAAAGCAGTACTTC
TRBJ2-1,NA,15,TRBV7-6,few,CASSLYEGGRNEQFF,TGTGCCAGCAGCTTATATGAGGGGGGGAGGAATGAGCAGTTCTTC
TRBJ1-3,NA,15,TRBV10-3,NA,CAISESTVGGNTIYF,TGTGCCATCAGTGAGTCGACGGTAGGAGGAAACACCATATATTTT
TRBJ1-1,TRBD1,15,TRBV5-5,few,CASSQNRGRLPEAFF,TGTGCCAGCAGCCAAAACAGGGGGCGGCTTCCTGAAGCTTTCTTT
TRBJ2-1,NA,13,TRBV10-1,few,CASSETSQDEQFF,TGCGCCAGCAGTGAAACTAGCCAAGACGAGCAGTTCTTC
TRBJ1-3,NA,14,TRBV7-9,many,CASSLTGSGNTIYF,TGTGCCAGCAGCCTCACAGGGTCCGGAAACACCATATATTTT
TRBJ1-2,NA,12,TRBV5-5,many,CASTLELYGYTF,TGTGCCAGCACCCTAGAACTTTATGGCTACACCTTC
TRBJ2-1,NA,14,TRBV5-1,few,CASSLVGPSNEQFF,TGCGCCAGCAGCTTGGTGGGACCGTCGAATGAGCAGTTCTTC
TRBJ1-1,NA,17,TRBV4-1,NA,CASSQWPDSWRNTEAFF,TGCGCCAGCAGCCAATGGCCGGACTCCTGGAGGAACACTGAAGCTTTCTTT
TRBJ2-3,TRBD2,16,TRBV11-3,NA,CASSYRLAGNTDTQYF,TGTGCCAGCAGCTACCGACTAGCGGGGAACACAGATACGCAGTATTTT
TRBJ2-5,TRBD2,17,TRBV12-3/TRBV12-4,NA,CASTRGALAGGGETQYF,TGTGCCAGCACCCGAGGGGCACTAGCGGGGGGAGGGGAGACCCAGTACTTC
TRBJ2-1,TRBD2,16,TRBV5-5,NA,CASSLAGGVSYNEQFF,TGTGCCAGCAGCTTGGCGGGGGGGGTATCCTACAATGAGCAGTTCTTC
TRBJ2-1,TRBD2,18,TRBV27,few,CASSPGTSGGLPYNEQFF,TGTGCCAGCAGTCCCGGGACTAGCGGGGGTCTACCATACAATGAGCAGTTCTTC
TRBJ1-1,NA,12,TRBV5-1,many,CASRGGNTEAFF,TGTGCCTCCCGCGGAGGGAACACTGAAGCTTTCTTT
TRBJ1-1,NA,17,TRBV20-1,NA,CSARGSPQRGFGTEAFF,TGCAGTGCTAGAGGGTCACCCCAAAGGGGATTCGGCACTGAAGCTTTCTTT
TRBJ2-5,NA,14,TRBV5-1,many,CASSLGTPQETQYF,TGCGCCAGCAGCCTCGGGACTCCCCAAGAGACCCAGTACTTC
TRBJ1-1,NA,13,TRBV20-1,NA,CSAPPQLKTEAFF,TGCAGTGCTCCCCCCCAACTGAAGACTGAAGCTTTCTTT
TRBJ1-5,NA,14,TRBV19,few,CASSWAGPNQPQHF,TGTGCCAGTAGTTGGGCAGGGCCCAATCAGCCCCAGCATTTT
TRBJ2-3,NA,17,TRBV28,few,CASSSPGAASSTDTQYF,TGTGCCAGCAGTTCCCCGGGGGCAGCGAGTAGCACAGATACGCAGTATTTT
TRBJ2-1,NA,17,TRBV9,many,CASSATSGGLSYNEQFF,TGTGCCAGCAGCGCTACGTCGGGGGGCCTCTCCTACAATGAGCAGTTCTTC
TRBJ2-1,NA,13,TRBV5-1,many,CASSLQGVSEQFF,TGCGCCAGCAGCTTGCAAGGTGTGAGTGAGCAGTTCTTC
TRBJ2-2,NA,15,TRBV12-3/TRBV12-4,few,CASSLAAGRTGELFF,TGTGCCAGCAGTTTAGCAGCAGGGAGAACCGGGGAGCTGTTTTTT
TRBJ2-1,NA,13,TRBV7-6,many,CASSNGGYNEQFF,TGTGCCAGCAGCAATGGTGGGTACAATGAGCAGTTCTTC
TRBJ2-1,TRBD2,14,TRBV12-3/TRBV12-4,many,CASTRLAGTNEQFF,TGTGCCAGCACAAGACTAGCGGGGACCAATGAGCAGTTCTTC
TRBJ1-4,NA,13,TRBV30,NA,CAWTPGPNEKLFF,TGTGCCTGGACTCCAGGGCCTAATGAAAAACTGTTTTTT
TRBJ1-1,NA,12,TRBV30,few,CARTAPNTEAFF,TGTGCCCGAACCGCACCGAACACTGAAGCTTTCTTT
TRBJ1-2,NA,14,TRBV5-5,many,CASSSLRLVLGYTF,TGTGCCAGCAGCTCGTTAAGATTGGTATTAGGCTACACCTTC
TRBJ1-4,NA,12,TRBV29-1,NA,CSVGLDSEKLFF,TGCAGCGTTGGTTTGGACAGTGAAAAACTGTTTTTT